These T cell receptor beta chains were read from a single sample in a study of blood T cell repertoires in COVID-19. The protocol was immunoSEQ multiplex PCR, while the TCRdb copy is restricted to in-frame clones and leaves out a portion. The table lists roughly 400,000 clones, 70% to 90% of them singletons. Sequencing was performed on PBMCs or T cells enriched from blood (not recorded which). These receptors came from a woman under 30 who had been exposed to COVID-19. The conserved cysteine and the conserved F or W are not part of the CDR3 here.

j_gene: TRBJ2-7
v_gene: TRBV7-9
CDR3aa: ASSFNERGPYEQY

j_gene: TRBJ2-3
v_gene: TRBV20-1
CDR3aa: SASQGAADTQY

j_gene: TRBJ2-1
v_gene: TRBV23-1
CDR3aa: ASSQDDSWTSGSPGNEQF

j_gene: TRBJ1-2
v_gene: TRBV5-1
CDR3aa: ASSSLSGTGIFSGYGYT

j_gene: TRBJ2-1
v_gene: TRBV7-9
CDR3aa: ASSLGGGTPGNEQF

j_gene: TRBJ1-5
v_gene: TRBV25-1
CDR3aa: ASSGDGLYQPQH

j_gene: TRBJ2-1
v_gene: TRBV6-5
CDR3aa: ASHNIAGGLNEQF

j_gene: TRBJ2-7
v_gene: TRBV9
CDR3aa: ASSVGWEGLYEQY

j_gene: TRBJ1-5
v_gene: TRBV6-5
CDR3aa: AISRGLDQPQH

j_gene: TRBJ2-1
v_gene: TRBV5-5
CDR3aa: ASSWGTEGLWF

j_gene: TRBJ2-5
v_gene: TRBV11-2
CDR3aa: ASSLDQQRQGSQETQY

j_gene: TRBJ1-5
v_gene: TRBV4-2
CDR3aa: ASSLGQLSNQPQH

j_gene: TRBJ1-1
v_gene: TRBV19
CDR3aa: ASGDRGRTEAF

j_gene: TRBJ1-1
v_gene: TRBV27
CDR3aa: ASSPPGQNTEAF

j_gene: TRBJ2-5
v_gene: TRBV7-2
CDR3aa: ASSSRLQETQY

j_gene: TRBJ1-5
v_gene: TRBV7-6
CDR3aa: ASSLGQGRSNQPQH

j_gene: TRBJ2-5
v_gene: TRBV28
CDR3aa: ASSWAQGLETQY

j_gene: TRBJ1-2
v_gene: TRBV2
CDR3aa: ASSAWTENYGYT

j_gene: TRBJ2-7
v_gene: TRBV5-4
CDR3aa: ASSLRSVEAYEQY

j_gene: TRBJ2-1
v_gene: TRBV2
CDR3aa: ASSDPPSGRGHEQF

j_gene: TRBJ2-1
v_gene: TRBV5-1
CDR3aa: ASSLGAGDNEQF

j_gene: TRBJ1-1
v_gene: TRBV2
CDR3aa: ASSDADSNTEAF

j_gene: TRBJ1-5
v_gene: TRBV5-6
CDR3aa: ASSFGGGSQPQH

j_gene: TRBJ1-5
v_gene: TRBV5-6
CDR3aa: ASSFRQGAGGQPQH

j_gene: TRBJ2-7
v_gene: TRBV6-1
CDR3aa: ASSGGLGSYEQY

j_gene: TRBJ2-3
v_gene: TRBV27
CDR3aa: ASSTLAGGPPTQY

j_gene: TRBJ2-3
v_gene: TRBV7-6
CDR3aa: ASSPAGGPPDTQY

j_gene: TRBJ2-1
v_gene: TRBV9
CDR3aa: ASSADTSGGARGEQF

j_gene: TRBJ2-7
v_gene: TRBV3-1/TRBV3-2
CDR3aa: ASSQRTAYEQY

j_gene: TRBJ2-7
v_gene: TRBV5-1
CDR3aa: ASRLAGGRGGSYEQY

j_gene: TRBJ1-6
v_gene: TRBV24-1
CDR3aa: ATSDRGHNSPLH

j_gene: TRBJ2-3
v_gene: TRBV5-6
CDR3aa: ASRFGLAGVRTDTQY

j_gene: TRBJ2-1
v_gene: TRBV6-5
CDR3aa: ASSRLAGDNEQF

j_gene: TRBJ2-2
v_gene: TRBV24-1
CDR3aa: ATSDQGGGELF

j_gene: TRBJ2-5
v_gene: TRBV7-8
CDR3aa: ASSDSLAGVKKETQY

j_gene: TRBJ2-5
v_gene: TRBV18
CDR3aa: ASSPGLQETQY

j_gene: TRBJ2-1
v_gene: TRBV7-2
CDR3aa: ASSTSGAGVSSYNEQF

j_gene: TRBJ1-5
v_gene: TRBV18
CDR3aa: ASSSIQDQPQH

j_gene: TRBJ2-3
v_gene: TRBV7-6
CDR3aa: ASSITTNIDTDTQY

j_gene: TRBJ2-7
v_gene: TRBV27
CDR3aa: ASSLVRGLAGEQY

j_gene: TRBJ2-5
v_gene: TRBV11-3
CDR3aa: ASSLVGGETQY

j_gene: TRBJ2-2
v_gene: TRBV7-7
CDR3aa: ASSPSGKRSGELF

j_gene: TRBJ2-2
v_gene: TRBV7-6
CDR3aa: ASSLVLQVNTGELF

j_gene: TRBJ2-5
v_gene: TRBV28
CDR3aa: ASSPTLGQGQETQY

j_gene: TRBJ1-1
v_gene: TRBV14
CDR3aa: ASRGREMNTEAF

j_gene: TRBJ1-5
v_gene: TRBV18
CDR3aa: ASSLSRDREYSNQPQH

j_gene: TRBJ1-1
v_gene: TRBV7-9
CDR3aa: ASSFSQGDTEAF

j_gene: TRBJ2-7
v_gene: TRBV4-3
CDR3aa: ASSQVALMTYEQY

j_gene: TRBJ2-3
v_gene: TRBV28
CDR3aa: ASSLSRAGTDTQY

j_gene: TRBJ2-7
v_gene: TRBV2
CDR3aa: ASRRQVYEQY

j_gene: TRBJ2-1
v_gene: TRBV29-1
CDR3aa: SVAGGADPNEQF